Listed below are T cell receptor beta chains from one sample, sequenced in a study of STAT5B mutations in CD4+ large granular lymphocyte leukemia. Data came from immunoSEQ multiplex PCR; TCRdb stores just in-frame clones and leaves some out. Of 25,000 to 35,000 clones listed, roughly 74% are singletons. Sequencing used CD4+ T cells from blood buffy coats. Source of these receptors: a human donor in good health. Both conserved end residues are part of each CDR3. Fields, in order: D gene, V gene, J gene, clone size, CDR3 protein, CDR3 DNA. The D gene is left open where the match is weak. Expanded clones are given a class, and other clones once, few, many or no size at all.

NA	TRBV2	TRBJ2-7	NA	CASRGGAGNNYEQYF	TGTGCCAGCAGGGGTGGGGCGGGAAATAACTACGAGCAGTACTTC
NA	TRBV11-2	TRBJ1-1	NA	CASSLGRENTEAFF	TGTGCCAGCAGCCTTGGACGGGAGAACACTGAAGCTTTCTTT
NA	TRBV5-1	TRBJ1-3	NA	CASSQLGGPAGNTIYF	TGCGCCAGCAGCCAATTGGGGGGGCCGGCTGGAAACACCATATATTTT
NA	TRBV6-1	TRBJ1-2	NA	CASSEGLGYTF	TGTGCCAGCAGTGAAGGGTTAGGCTACACCTTC
NA	TRBV5-1	TRBJ1-2	NA	CASSLEGYSGYTF	TGCGCCAGCAGCTTGGAGGGGTATAGTGGCTACACCTTC
TRBD1	TRBV7-2	TRBJ1-2	NA	CASSISPGQGATNYGYTF	TGTGCCAGCAGCATATCTCCGGGACAGGGGGCGACTAACTATGGCTACACCTTC
NA	TRBV19	TRBJ1-2	few	CASRDREPFLGGYTF	TGTGCCAGTAGAGATAGGGAGCCCTTTTTGGGTGGCTACACCTTC
NA	TRBV10-3	TRBJ1-2	few	CAISETGVGYTF	TGTGCCATCAGTGAGACGGGGGTAGGCTACACCTTC
NA	TRBV14	TRBJ1-2	NA	CASSPRLLPYGYTF	TGTGCCAGCAGCCCGAGGCTCCTCCCTTATGGCTACACCTTC
NA	TRBV4-3	TRBJ1-3	NA	CASSQDTPERTSGNTIYF	TGCGCCAGCAGCCAAGATACACCCGAGAGGACCTCTGGAAACACCATATATTTT
NA	TRBV6-1	TRBJ1-1	once	CASSLTPNTEAFF	TGTGCCAGCAGTCTGACACCGAACACTGAAGCTTTCTTT
NA	TRBV2	TRBJ1-2	few	CASTRGGERGYTF	TGTGCCAGCACCCGGGGAGGGGAACGGGGCTACACCTTC
TRBD1	TRBV27	TRBJ2-7	few	CASSFLEDRGLDEQYF	TGTGCCAGCAGTTTCCTTGAGGACAGGGGGCTAGACGAGCAGTACTTC
NA	TRBV4-1	TRBJ1-3	NA	CASSQEGLRTAGNTIYF	TGCGCCAGCAGCCAAGAGGGGCTCAGGACAGCTGGAAACACCATATATTTT
NA	TRBV11-3	TRBJ2-7	NA	CASSGKRGQRVWEQYF	TGTGCCAGCAGCGGAAAGAGGGGCCAGCGGGTCTGGGAGCAGTACTTC
NA	TRBV27	TRBJ1-1	NA	CASSSRRDTEAFF	TGTGCCAGCAGTTCCAGGCGGGACACTGAAGCTTTCTTT
NA	TRBV27	TRBJ2-2	NA	CASSFYGTGNTGELFF	TGTGCCAGCAGTTTTTACGGGACGGGGAACACCGGGGAGCTGTTTTTT
TRBD1	TRBV5-4	TRBJ1-2	NA	CASSSGQGRHGYTF	TGTGCCAGCAGTTCTGGACAGGGAAGACATGGCTACACCTTC
NA	TRBV30	TRBJ1-4	NA	CAWSVEAGSQKLFF	TGTGCCTGGAGTGTAGAGGCAGGGAGCCAAAAACTGTTTTTT
TRBD1	TRBV5-1	TRBJ2-2	NA	CASLPMDRLTGELFF	TGCGCCAGCCTACCGATGGACAGGCTCACCGGGGAGCTGTTTTTT
NA	TRBV6-4	TRBJ1-4	NA	CASSAPGVTNEKLFF	TGTGCCAGCAGTGCCCCAGGGGTAACTAATGAAAAACTGTTTTTT
TRBD1	TRBV5-1	TRBJ1-1	NA	CASSWDSSEAFF	TGCGCCAGCAGCTGGGACAGTTCTGAAGCTTTCTTT
NA	TRBV7-2	TRBJ2-5	NA	CASSRVAETQYF	TGTGCCAGCAGTCGAGTGGCCGAGACCCAGTACTTC
TRBD1	TRBV5-1	TRBJ2-3	NA	CASNPRGQSTDTQYF	TGCGCCAGCAATCCTAGGGGACAGTCCACAGATACGCAGTATTTT
TRBD2	TRBV6-5	TRBJ2-1	NA	CASSKPGLAGGRFF	TGTGCCAGCAGTAAACCGGGACTAGCGGGGGGGCGGTTCTTC
NA	TRBV7-9	TRBJ2-3	NA	CASSLDIPGTDTQYF	TGTGCCAGCAGCTTAGACATTCCGGGGACAGATACGCAGTATTTT
NA	TRBV5-1	TRBJ1-1	NA	CASSTELNTEAFF	TGCGCCAGCAGCACCGAATTGAACACTGAAGCTTTCTTT
TRBD2	TRBV10-3	TRBJ2-1	NA	CAIAGTSGDNEQFF	TGTGCCATCGCGGGGACTAGCGGGGACAATGAGCAGTTCTTC
NA	TRBV20-1	TRBJ1-2	few	CSASPNYGYTF	TGCAGTGCTAGTCCGAACTATGGCTACACCTTC
TRBD1	TRBV6-5	TRBJ2-5	few	CASSLQGGTQETQYF	TGTGCCAGCAGCCTACAGGGGGGAACGCAAGAGACCCAGTACTTC
NA	TRBV9	TRBJ1-1	NA	CASSVRRDTEAFF	TGTGCCAGCAGCGTCCGGAGAGACACTGAAGCTTTCTTT
NA	TRBV11-1	TRBJ2-3	NA	CASSLAQLAGDTQYF	TGTGCCAGCAGCTTAGCGCAACTGGCGGGAGATACGCAGTATTTT
TRBD1	TRBV11-2	TRBJ1-1	NA	CASSFGQGAGETEAFF	TGTGCCAGCAGCTTCGGTCAGGGGGCCGGGGAAACTGAAGCTTTCTTT
TRBD2	TRBV6-5	TRBJ2-3	NA	CASSYGLAGWDTQYF	TGTGCCAGCAGTTACGGACTAGCGGGGTGGGATACGCAGTATTTT
NA	TRBV19	TRBJ1-4	NA	CASSIGGRVGEKLFF	TGTGCCAGTAGTATAGGGGGCAGGGTAGGCGAAAAACTGTTTTTT
NA	TRBV15	TRBJ2-2	NA	CATSRSGTGELFF	TGTGCCACCAGCAGAAGCGGCACCGGGGAGCTGTTTTTT
NA	TRBV2	TRBJ2-2	NA	CASRPLGGPGELFF	TGTGCCAGCAGGCCGTTGGGGGGTCCCGGGGAGCTGTTTTTT
TRBD1	TRBV29-1	TRBJ1-1	NA	CSLHRGMNTEAFF	TGCAGCCTTCACAGGGGGATGAACACTGAAGCTTTCTTT
TRBD2	TRBV7-8	TRBJ2-7	NA	CASSPGTIQEQYF	TGTGCCAGCAGCCCGGGGACTATCCAAGAGCAGTACTTC
TRBD1	TRBV28	TRBJ1-2	few	CASSLTSGGAGYTF	TGTGCCAGCAGTCTAACCTCAGGGGGCGCTGGCTACACCTTC
NA	TRBV30	TRBJ1-5	few	CAWSIGFSNQPQHF	TGTGCCTGGAGTATCGGTTTTAGCAATCAGCCCCAGCATTTT
NA	TRBV7-7	TRBJ1-1	NA	CASSLGMNTEAFF	TGTGCCAGCAGCTTAGGGATGAACACTGAAGCTTTCTTT
TRBD1	TRBV5-1	TRBJ1-2	NA	CASSPDRGREGYTF	TGCGCCAGCAGCCCGGACAGGGGGCGCGAAGGCTACACCTTC
NA	TRBV2	TRBJ2-1	NA	CASRAIYNEQFF	TGTGCCAGCAGGGCTATCTACAATGAGCAGTTCTTC
NA	TRBV7-8	TRBJ2-1	NA	CASSIHMYNEQFF	TGTGCCAGCAGCATCCATATGTACAATGAGCAGTTCTTC
NA	TRBV5-1	TRBJ2-7	NA	CASSLGQGTRYEQYF	TGCGCCAGCAGCTTGGGCCAGGGGACCCGCTACGAGCAGTACTTC
TRBD1	TRBV18	TRBJ1-4	NA	CASSPTVGTGGEKLFF	TGTGCCAGCTCTCCTACAGTCGGGACAGGGGGTGAAAAACTGTTTTTT
NA	TRBV7-8	TRBJ1-5	NA	CASGQILDQPQHF	TGTGCCAGCGGACAGATATTAGATCAGCCCCAGCATTTT
NA	TRBV7-9	TRBJ2-2	NA	CASSLAQGNTGELFF	TGTGCCAGCAGCTTGGCACAGGGGAACACCGGGGAGCTGTTTTTT
TRBD1	TRBV2	TRBJ1-2	NA	CASRRTGGYYGYTF	TGTGCCAGCAGGAGAACAGGGGGCTACTATGGCTACACCTTC
NA	TRBV4-1	TRBJ1-1	NA	CASSQEYPGVNTEAFF	TGCGCCAGCAGCCAAGAGTATCCAGGCGTAAACACTGAAGCTTTCTTT
TRBD1	TRBV28	TRBJ1-6	NA	CASSPDRGSSPLHF	TGTGCCAGCAGTCCGGACAGGGGAAGTTCACCCCTCCACTTT
NA	TRBV6-1	TRBJ1-2	NA	CAIRGTNYGYTF	TGTGCCATCAGAGGGACGAACTATGGCTACACCTTC
TRBD1	TRBV10-3	TRBJ1-6	NA	CAISEPGQGGSSPLHF	TGTGCCATCAGTGAGCCGGGACAGGGAGGGAGTTCACCCCTCCACTTT
TRBD2	TRBV7-9	TRBJ2-5	NA	CASSLKGLVEETQYF	TGTGCCAGCAGCTTAAAGGGACTAGTAGAAGAGACCCAGTACTTC